The 2 T cell receptor beta chains listed next were all sequenced from one sample in a study of cytomegalovirus exposure and HLA in healthy donors. The primer mix had 60 Vbeta and 13 Jbeta primers. Profiled with immunoSEQ multiplex PCR; TCRdb holds only in-frame clones, not every one. Here the sample spans roughly 110,000 clones, 70% to 80% being singletons. Sequenced input: PBMCs. These receptors were taken from a woman in her thirties or forties in good health and CMV-seropositive.

CDR3 region: CASSEQGAKNIQYF. Written as DNA, the CDR3 is TGTGCCAGCAGTGAACAGGGTGCCAAAAACATTCAGTACTTC. V and J are TRBV2 and TRBJ2-4, with D perhaps TRBD1 (5 bases). Germline assignment: CDR1 SNHLY and CDR2 FYNNEI. The CDR3 length is 14 residues. Trimming cost V 2 bases and J 1 base, with 6 bases left between them.

The chain couples TRBV2 to TRBJ1-4; 8 nucleotides agree with TRBD1. There are 16 residues in the CDR3. V was clipped by 8 bases and J by 0 bases; unmatched bases: 8. Germline assignment: CDR1 SNHLY and CDR2 FYNNEI. The DNA of the CDR3 is TGTGCCAGCTGCCGGGACAGGTCGCCAACTAATGAAAAACTGTTTTTT. Translation gives CASCRDRSPTNEKLFF.